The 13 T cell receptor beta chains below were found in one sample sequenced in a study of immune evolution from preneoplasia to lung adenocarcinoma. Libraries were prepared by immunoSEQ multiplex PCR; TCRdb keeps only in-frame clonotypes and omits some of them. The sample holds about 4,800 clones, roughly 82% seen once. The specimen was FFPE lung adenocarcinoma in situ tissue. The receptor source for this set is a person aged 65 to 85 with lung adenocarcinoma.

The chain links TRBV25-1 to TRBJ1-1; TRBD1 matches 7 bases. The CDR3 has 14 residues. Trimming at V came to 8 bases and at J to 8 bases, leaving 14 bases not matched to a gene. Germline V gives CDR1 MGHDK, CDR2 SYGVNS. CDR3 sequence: CASSYHRDSVEAFF. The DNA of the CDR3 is TGTGCCAGCTCTTACCACCGGGACAGCGTAGAAGCTTTCTTT.

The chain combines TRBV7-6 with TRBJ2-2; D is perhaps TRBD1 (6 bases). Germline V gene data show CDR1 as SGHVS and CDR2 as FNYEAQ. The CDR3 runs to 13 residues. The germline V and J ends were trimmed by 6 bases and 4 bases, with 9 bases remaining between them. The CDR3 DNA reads TGTGCCAGCAGGCCGACAGGCACCGGGGAGCTGTTTTTT. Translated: CASRPTGTGELFF.

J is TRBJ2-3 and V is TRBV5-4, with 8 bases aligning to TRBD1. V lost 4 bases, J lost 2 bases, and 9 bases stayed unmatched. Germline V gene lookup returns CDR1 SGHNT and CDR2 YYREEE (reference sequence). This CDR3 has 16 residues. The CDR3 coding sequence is TGTGCCAGCAGCCCCTCGGACAGGGTCCCCACAGATACGCAGTATTTT. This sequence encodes CASSPSDRVPTDTQYF.

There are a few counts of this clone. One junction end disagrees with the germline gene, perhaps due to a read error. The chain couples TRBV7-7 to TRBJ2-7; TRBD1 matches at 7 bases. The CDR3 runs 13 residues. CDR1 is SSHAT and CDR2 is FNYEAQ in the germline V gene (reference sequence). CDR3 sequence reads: CASSYRTGYEQYF. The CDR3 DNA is TGTGCTAGCAGCTACAGGACAGGCTACGAGCAGTACTTC.

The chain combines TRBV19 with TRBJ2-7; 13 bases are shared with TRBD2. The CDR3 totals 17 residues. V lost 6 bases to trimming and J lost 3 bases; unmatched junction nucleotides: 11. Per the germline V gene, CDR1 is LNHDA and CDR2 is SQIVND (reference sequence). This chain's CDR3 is CASSHRTSGSRIYEQYF. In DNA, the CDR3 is TGTGCCAGTAGCCACCGGACTAGCGGGAGTAGGATCTACGAGCAGTACTTC.

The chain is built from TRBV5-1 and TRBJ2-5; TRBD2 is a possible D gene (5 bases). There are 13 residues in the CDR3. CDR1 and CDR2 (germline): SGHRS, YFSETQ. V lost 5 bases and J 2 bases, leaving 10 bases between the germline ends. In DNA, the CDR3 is TGCGCCAGCAGTTCTGAGGGACAAGAGACCCAGTACTTC. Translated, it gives CASSSEGQETQYF.

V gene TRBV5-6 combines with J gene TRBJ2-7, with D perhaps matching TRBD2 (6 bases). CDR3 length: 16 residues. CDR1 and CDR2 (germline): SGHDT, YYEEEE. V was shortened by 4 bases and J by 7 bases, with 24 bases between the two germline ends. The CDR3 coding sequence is TGTGCCAGCAGCCAGACCCGCCGGGACTCGGGGTGGGAGCAGTACTTC. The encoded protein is CASSQTRRDSGWEQYF.

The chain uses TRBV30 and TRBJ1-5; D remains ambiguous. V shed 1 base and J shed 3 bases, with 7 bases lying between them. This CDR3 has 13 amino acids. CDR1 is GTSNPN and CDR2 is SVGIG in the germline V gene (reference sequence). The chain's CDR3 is CAWSEGYNQPQHF. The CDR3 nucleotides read TGTGCCTGGAGTGAGGGTTACAATCAGCCCCAGCATTTT.

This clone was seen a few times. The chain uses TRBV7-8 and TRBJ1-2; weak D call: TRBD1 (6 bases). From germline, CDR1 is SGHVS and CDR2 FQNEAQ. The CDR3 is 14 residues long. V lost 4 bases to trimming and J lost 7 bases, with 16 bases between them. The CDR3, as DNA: TGTGCCAGCAGCTCCGAAAGGGGGAGTCCTGGCTACACCTTC. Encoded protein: CASSSERGSPGYTF.

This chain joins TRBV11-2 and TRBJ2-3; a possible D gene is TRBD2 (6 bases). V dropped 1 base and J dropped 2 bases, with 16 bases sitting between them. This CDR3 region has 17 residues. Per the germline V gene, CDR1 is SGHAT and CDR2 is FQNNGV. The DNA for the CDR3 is TGTGCCAGCAGCTTAGCGGGACTCCACAGCTCCACAGATACGCAGTATTTT. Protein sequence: CASSLAGLHSSTDTQYF.

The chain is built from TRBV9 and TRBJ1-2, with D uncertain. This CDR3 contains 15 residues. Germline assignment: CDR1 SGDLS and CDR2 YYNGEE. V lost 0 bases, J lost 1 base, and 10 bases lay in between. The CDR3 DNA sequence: TGTGCCAGCAGCGTAGGGGGAGGTGATAACTATGGCTACACCTTC. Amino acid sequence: CASSVGGGDNYGYTF. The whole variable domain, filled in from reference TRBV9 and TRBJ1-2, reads DSGVTQTPKHLITATGQRVTLRCSPRSGDLSVYWYQQSLDQGLQFLIQYYNGEERAKGNILERFSAQQFPDLHSELNLSSLELGDSALYFCASSVGGGDNYGYTFGSGTRLTVV.

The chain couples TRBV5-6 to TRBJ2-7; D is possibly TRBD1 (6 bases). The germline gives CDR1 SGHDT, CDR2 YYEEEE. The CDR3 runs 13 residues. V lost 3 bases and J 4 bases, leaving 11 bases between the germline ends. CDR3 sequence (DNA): TGTGCCAGCAGCTACGTACAGGGATACGAGCAGTACTTC. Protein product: CASSYVQGYEQYF.

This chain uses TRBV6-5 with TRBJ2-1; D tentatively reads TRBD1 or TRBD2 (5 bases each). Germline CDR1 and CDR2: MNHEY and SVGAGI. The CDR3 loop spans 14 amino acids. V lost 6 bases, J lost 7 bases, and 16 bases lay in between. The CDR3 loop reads CASRSRDRPNEQFF. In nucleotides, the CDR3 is TGTGCCAGCAGATCCCGGGACCGACCGAATGAGCAGTTCTTC.